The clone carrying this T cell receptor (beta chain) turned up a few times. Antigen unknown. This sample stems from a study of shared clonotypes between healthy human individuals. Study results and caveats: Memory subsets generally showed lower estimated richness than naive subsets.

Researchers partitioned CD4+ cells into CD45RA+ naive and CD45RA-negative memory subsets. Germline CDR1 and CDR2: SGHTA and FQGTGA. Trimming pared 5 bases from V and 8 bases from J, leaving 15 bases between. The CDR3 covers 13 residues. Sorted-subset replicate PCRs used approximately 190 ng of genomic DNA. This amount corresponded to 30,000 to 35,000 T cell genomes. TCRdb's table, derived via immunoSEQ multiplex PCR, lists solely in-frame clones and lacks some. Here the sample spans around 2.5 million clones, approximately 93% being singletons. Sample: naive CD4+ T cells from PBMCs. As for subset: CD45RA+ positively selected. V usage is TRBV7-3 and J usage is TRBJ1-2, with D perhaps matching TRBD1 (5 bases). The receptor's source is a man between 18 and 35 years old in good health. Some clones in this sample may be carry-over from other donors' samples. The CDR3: CASSDSRRGGYTF. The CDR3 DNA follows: TGTGCCAGCAGCGACAGCCGAAGGGGAGGCTACACCTTC.